The 8 T cell receptor beta chains listed next were all sequenced from one sample in a study of neoadjuvant anti-PD-1 for oral cavity cancer (dated by TCRdb to about 2021). In the paper's terms, the time point label means: before neoadjuvant nivolumab. The method behind the library was the immunoSEQ multiplex PCR assay. TCRdb retrieved this table from immuneACCESS and kept in-frame rearrangements only. Not all clones are present; in checked studies, unresolved V genes account for under half, and no reason is known for the remainder. Counted in this sample were about 15,000 clones; about two thirds of them appeared once. The ten largest clones represent over 3% of the sample. This material consisted of PBMCs, taken before nivolumab (anti-PD-1) treatment. These receptors were collected from a person aged 35 to 85 with oral cavity squamous cell carcinoma.

This sequence joins TRBV7-8 and TRBJ2-7, with a weak D call TRBD2 (6 bases). V gave up 1 base and J gave up 0 bases, with 31 bases separating them. Germline CDR1 SGHVS, CDR2 FQNEAQ. The CDR3 contains 22 residues. The CDR3: CASSLGFRYDRPSRESSYEQYF. The CDR3 bases are TGTGCCAGCAGCTTAGGATTTCGTTACGACAGACCCTCTCGGGAGAGCTCCTACGAGCAGTACTTC.

The chain is built from TRBV5-1 and TRBJ1-2; D is possibly TRBD1 (5 bases). Germline lookup yields CDR1 SGHRS and CDR2 YFSETQ. Trimming shortened V by 0 bases and J by 6 bases, and 18 bases separated the two germline ends. This CDR3 region has 16 residues. DNA for the CDR3: TGCGCCAGCAGCTTGGGGTATTTGAGGGGAGGAGATGGCTACACCTTC. Protein: CASSLGYLRGGDGYTF.

The genes are TRBV5-6 and TRBJ2-2, with TRBD1 matching over 7 bases. CDR1 SGHDT and CDR2 YYEEEE come from the germline V gene. This CDR3 region has 18 residues. The trim removed 4 bases at V and 2 bases at J, leaving 14 bases unmatched. CDR3 loop: CASSGPGQSFSNTGELFF. The CDR3 DNA is TGTGCCAGCAGCGGGCCGGGACAGAGTTTTTCTAACACCGGGGAGCTGTTTTTT. Supplemented by reference TRBV5-6 and TRBJ2-2, the full variable domain reads DAGVTQSPTHLIKTRGQQVTLRCSPKSGHDTVSWYQQALGQGPQFIFQYYEEEERQRGNFPDRFSGHQFPNYSSELNVNALLLGDSALYLCASSGPGQSFSNTGELFFGEGSRLTVL.

The rearrangement links TRBV19 to TRBJ1-2, with D unclear. From germline, CDR1 is LNHDA and CDR2 SQIVND (reference sequence). Trimming shortened V by 4 bases and J by 5 bases, and 14 bases separated the two germline ends. This CDR3 has 14 residues. The CDR3 loop is CASSTQTRGYGYTF. CDR3 in DNA: TGTGCCAGTAGTACCCAGACCCGCGGGTATGGCTACACCTTC.

V gene TRBV30 combines with J gene TRBJ1-1; D call uncertain. V was shortened by 0 bases and J by 4 bases, with 9 bases between the two germline ends. Germline values: CDR1 GTSNPN, CDR2 SVGIG (reference sequence). The length of the CDR3 is 13 residues. The CDR3 region has the DNA TGTGCCTGGAGTGTGGAAAGAGGCACTGAAGCTTTCTTT. Protein sequence: CAWSVERGTEAFF.

The J gene is TRBJ2-1, the V gene TRBV6-1, with D possibly matching TRBD2 (6 bases). Trimming removed 1 base at V and 3 bases at J, with 19 bases between. Germline V gene data show CDR1 as MNHNS and CDR2 as SASEGT. The CDR3 length is 18 residues. DNA of the CDR3: TGTGCCAGCAGTGAAGTAGGGTCGTGGGGGGACCACTACAATGAGCAGTTCTTC. Residues: CASSEVGSWGDHYNEQFF.

This chain links TRBV4-2 with TRBJ1-1; the match to TRBD1 covers 9 bases. V was clipped by 3 bases and J by 5 bases; unmatched bases: 10. The CDR3 has 16 amino acids. Germline V gene data show CDR1 as LGHNA and CDR2 as YNFKEQ. This CDR3 reads CASSQEGQGPLTEAFF. CDR3 nucleotide sequence: TGTGCCAGCAGCCAGGAGGGACAGGGACCTCTGACTGAAGCTTTCTTT.

A few counts support this clone. The chain has TRBV7-3 and TRBJ2-7; unclear D gene. Trimming stripped 5 bases from V and 3 bases from J, with 11 bases between. Germline-derived CDR1 and CDR2 are SGHTA and FQGTGA. The CDR3 sequence is 13 residues long. CDR3 sequence: CASSQDASYEQYF. The CDR3 coding sequence is TGTGCCAGCAGCCAAGATGCTAGCTACGAGCAGTACTTC.